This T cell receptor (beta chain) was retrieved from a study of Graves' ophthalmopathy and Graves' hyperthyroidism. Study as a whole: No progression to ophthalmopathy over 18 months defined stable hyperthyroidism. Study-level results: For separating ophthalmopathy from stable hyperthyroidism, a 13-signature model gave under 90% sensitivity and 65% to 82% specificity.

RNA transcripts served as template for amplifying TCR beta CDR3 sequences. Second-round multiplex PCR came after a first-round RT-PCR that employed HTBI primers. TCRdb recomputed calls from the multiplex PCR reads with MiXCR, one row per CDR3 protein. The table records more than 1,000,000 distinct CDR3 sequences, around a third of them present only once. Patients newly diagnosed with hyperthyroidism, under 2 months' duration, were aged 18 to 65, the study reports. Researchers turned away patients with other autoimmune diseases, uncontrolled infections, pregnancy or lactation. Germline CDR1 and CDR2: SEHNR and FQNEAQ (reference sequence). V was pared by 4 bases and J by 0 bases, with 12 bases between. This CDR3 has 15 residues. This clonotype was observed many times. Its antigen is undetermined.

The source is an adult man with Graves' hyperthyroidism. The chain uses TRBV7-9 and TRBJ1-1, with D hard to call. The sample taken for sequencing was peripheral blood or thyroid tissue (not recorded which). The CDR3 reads CASSYDGLMNTEAFF. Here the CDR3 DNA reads TGTGCCAGCAGCTATGACGGATTAATGAACACTGAAGCTTTCTTT. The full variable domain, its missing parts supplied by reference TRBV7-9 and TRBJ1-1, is DTGVSQNPRHKITKRGQNVTFRCDPISEHNRLYWYRQTLGQGPEFLTYFQNEAQLEKSRLLSDRFSAERPKGSFSTLEIQRTEQGDSAMYLCASSYDGLMNTEAFFGQGTRLTVV.